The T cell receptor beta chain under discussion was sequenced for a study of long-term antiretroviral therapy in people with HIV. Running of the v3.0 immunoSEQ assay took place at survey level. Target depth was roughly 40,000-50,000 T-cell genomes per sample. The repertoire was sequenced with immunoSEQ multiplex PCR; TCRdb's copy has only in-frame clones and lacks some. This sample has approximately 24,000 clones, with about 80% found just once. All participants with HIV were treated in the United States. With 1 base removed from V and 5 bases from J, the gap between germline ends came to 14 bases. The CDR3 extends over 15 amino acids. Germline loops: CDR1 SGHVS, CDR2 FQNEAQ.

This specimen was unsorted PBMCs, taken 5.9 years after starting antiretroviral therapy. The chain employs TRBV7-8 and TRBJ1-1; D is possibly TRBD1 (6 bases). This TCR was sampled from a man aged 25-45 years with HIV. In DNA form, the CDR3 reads TGTGCCAGCAGCTTAGGAGGCAGGGGTTTTACTGAAGCTTTCTTT. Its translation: CASSLGGRGFTEAFF.